This TCR beta chain was sequenced for a study of T cells after yellow fever vaccination. V shed 6 bases, J shed 7 bases, and the junction held 13 bases outside the gene matches. Per germline, CDR1 SGHAT and CDR2 FQNNGV. The CDR3 extends over 16 amino acids. Study-wide points: Boosting was followed by the reappearance of most primary-vaccination clones (roughly 95% CD4, about 90% CD8). Researchers noted that a small share of clonotypes showed up in both CD4 and CD8 compartments.

This clonotype was seen many times. Its antigen is not identified. TCRdb independently ran MiXCR on the 5' RACE reads; one entry per CDR3 protein. The sample carries more than 250,000 distinct CDR3 sequences, roughly 6.8% recorded once. The V call is TRBV11-2, the J call TRBJ2-2; 8 bases line up with TRBD2. The sequencing here drew on PBMCs, taken around 45 days after the first yellow fever vaccination. This sequence was found in a man aged 18 to 35 who received the YFV17D yellow fever vaccine. The DNA of the CDR3 is TGTGCCAGCAGACGGACTAGCAAAGGGATCAACGGGGAGCTGTTTTTT. This codes for CASRRTSKGINGELFF.